This T cell receptor beta chain stems from a study of early T cells in non-severe SARS-CoV-2 infection. Study context: Bulk RNA isolated from unsorted whole blood underwent sequencing; chains were not paired.

Unique molecular identifiers were attached to individual cDNA molecules. Via MiXCR, TCRdb re-called the 5' RACE reads, giving one row per CDR3 protein. This sample has more than 50,000 distinct CDR3 sequences; around 13% occur once, and the top ten carry over 1.2%. This clonotype was detected only a few times. Its target is not known. Germline CDR1 reads MNHNY; CDR2 reads SVGAGI (reference sequence). Trimming removed 2 bases from V and 0 bases from J, with 7 bases in between. The CDR3 loop spans 15 amino acids. Overall study results and limits: Comparison of clonotypes with VDJdb favored anti-spike CD8 responses while missing private and CD4 specificities.

This TCR was recovered from an adult who was a healthcare worker with PCR-confirmed SARS-CoV-2 infection or an uninfected control (not recorded which). This chain joins TRBV6-6 and TRBJ1-4; D is unresolved. The source was whole blood, collected at baseline. CDR3 amino acids: CASSYGAATNEKLFF. The DNA of the CDR3 is TGTGCCAGCAGTTACGGCGCTGCAACTAATGAAAAACTGTTTTTT.